The next 22 T cell receptor beta chains were all read from a single sample in a study of blood T cells in healthy people across ages. A second about 7 to 11 cycle PCR used barcoded and J-beta primers. TCRdb called the 5' RACE reads again in MiXCR, with one record for every CDR3 protein. The sample lists some 1.5 million distinct CDR3 sequences, 25% to 30% occurring once. The sequencing input was blood. All receptors derive from a woman under 40 in good health.

The CDR3 here is CASSPLLAGGKDTQYF. The CDR3 nucleotides read TGTGCCAGCAGTCCCCTCCTAGCGGGGGGGAAAGATACGCAGTATTTT. J is TRBJ2-3 and V is TRBV2; 12 bases agree with TRBD2. V lost 5 bases and J lost 5; bases outside the gene matches: 8. Germline CDR1 SNHLY, CDR2 FYNNEI. The CDR3 length is 16 residues.

There are a few counts of this clonotype. The V call is TRBV5-6, the J call TRBJ2-4, with 9 bases that match TRBD2. With 2 bases clipped from V and 0 bases from J, the junction kept 6 bases outside the gene matches. This CDR3 is built from 17 residues. The germline V gene encodes CDR1 SGHDT and CDR2 YYEEEE. CDR3 amino acids: CASSFLSGSPAKNIQYF. Here the CDR3 DNA reads TGTGCCAGCAGCTTTCTTAGCGGGAGTCCAGCCAAAAACATTCAGTACTTC. The complete variable domain, with remaining parts taken from reference TRBV5-6 and TRBJ2-4, reads DAGVTQSPTHLIKTRGQQVTLRCSPKSGHDTVSWYQQALGQGPQFIFQYYEEEERQRGNFPDRFSGHQFPNYSSELNVNALLLGDSALYLCASSFLSGSPAKNIQYFGAGTRLSVL.

The chain links TRBV7-9 to TRBJ2-1; possibly TRBD1 for D (5 bases). The CDR3 is 16 amino acids. Looked up from germline, CDR1 is SEHNR and CDR2 is FQNEAQ (reference sequence). V lost 0 bases and J 6 bases, leaving 15 bases between the germline ends. Here the CDR3 DNA reads TGTGCCAGCAGCTTAGCAGGGGCTGCAAGAGTCAATGAGCAGTTCTTC. Its protein product is CASSLAGAARVNEQFF.

This sequence joins TRBV11-2 and TRBJ2-2; 7 bases agree with TRBD1. This CDR3 comprises 15 residues. Germline loops: CDR1 SGHAT, CDR2 FQNNGV. With 4 bases clipped from V and 3 bases from J, the junction kept 5 bases outside the gene matches. The CDR3 DNA reads as TGTGCCAGCAGCTCCAGGGACAGAGACACCGGGGAGCTGTTTTTT. The encoded protein is CASSSRDRDTGELFF.

In this sample, this clonotype turned up a few times. The chain is built from TRBV5-1 and TRBJ2-1, with D possibly matching TRBD1 (5 bases). Germline-derived CDR1 and CDR2 are SGHRS and YFSETQ. There are 15 residues in the CDR3. V was pared by 0 bases and J by 3 bases, with 10 bases between. In DNA form, the CDR3 reads TGCGCCAGCAGCTTGGAGGGGTTAAACTACAATGAGCAGTTCTTC. This translates into CASSLEGLNYNEQFF.

V usage is TRBV29-1 and J usage is TRBJ2-3; D is ambiguous. The germline CDR1 and CDR2 sequences are SQVTM and ANQGSEA. The V and J ends lost 2 bases and 2 bases respectively, with 8 bases between them. The CDR3 consists of 13 residues. The CDR3 loop reads CSVENRYTDTQYF. DNA for the CDR3: TGCAGCGTTGAAAACAGATACACAGATACGCAGTATTTT.

The chain is built from TRBV9 and TRBJ1-3, with TRBD1 as a possible D gene (6 bases). Germline V gene data show CDR1 as SGDLS and CDR2 as YYNGEE. V shed 4 bases and J shed 0 bases, with 14 bases lying between them. This CDR3 region has 16 residues. The CDR3 DNA reads TGTGCCAGCAGCCCCAAGGGACACAGCTCTGGAAACACCATATATTTT. Translation: CASSPKGHSSGNTIYF.

This clonotype has more than one count but fewer than ten. Just one base apart from a much larger clone, this may be a read error. The chain is built from TRBV7-3 and TRBJ2-5; D remains unclear. V was cut by 2 bases and J by 11 bases, with 15 bases left in between. This CDR3 has 13 amino acids. CDR1 is SGHTA, CDR2 FQGTGA, per germline. The CDR3 bases are TGTGCCAGCAGCTTAGACTCCTCTAGTGAGCAGTACTTC. It translates to CASSLDSSSEQYF. The entire variable domain, with the rest obtained from reference TRBV7-3 and TRBJ2-5, is as follows: GAGVSQTPSNKVTEKGKYVELRCDPISGHTALYWYRQSLGQGPEFLIYFQGTGAADDSGLPNDRFFAVRPEGSVSTLKIQRTERGDSAVYLCASSLDSSSEQYFGPGTRLLVL.

As concerns this clonotype: One end of the junction is discordant with germline, which a read error may explain. The V gene is TRBV9, the J gene TRBJ1-6, with D hard to call. CDR1 and CDR2 (germline): SGDLS, YYNGEE. The CDR3 extends over 13 amino acids. The CDR3 bases are TGTACCAGCAGCGTAGCCGAGGAGTCACCCCTCCACTTT. It specifies CTSSVAEESPLHF.

In this sample, this clonotype turned up a few times. The rearrangement joins TRBV5-1 to TRBJ2-3, with D perhaps matching TRBD1 (5 bases). V lost 0 bases to trimming and J lost 2 bases, with 7 bases between them. Per germline, CDR1 SGHRS and CDR2 YFSETQ. This CDR3 is built from 14 residues. The CDR3 loop reads CASSLEDNTDTQYF. Here the CDR3 DNA reads TGCGCCAGCAGCTTGGAGGACAACACAGATACGCAGTATTTT. Supplemented by reference TRBV5-1 and TRBJ2-3, the full variable domain reads KAGVTQTPRYLIKTRGQQVTLSCSPISGHRSVSWYQQTPGQGLQFLFEYFSETQRNKGNFPGRFSGRQFSNSRSEMNVSTLELGDSALYLCASSLEDNTDTQYFGPGTRLTVL.

The chain couples TRBV28 to TRBJ1-2, with D maybe TRBD1 (6 bases). The CDR3 spans 15 residues. CDR1 is MDHEN and CDR2 is SYDVKM in the germline V gene. Trimming cost V 5 bases and J 4 bases, with 17 bases left between them. CDR3 sequence: CASSNHRAGGYGYTF. The CDR3 DNA reads as TGTGCCAGCAGTAACCACAGGGCGGGGGGCTATGGCTACACCTTC.

The J gene is TRBJ2-5, the V gene TRBV29-1; 7 bases align to TRBD2. This CDR3 region has 14 residues. V shed 0 bases and J 5 bases; nucleotides not matched to a gene: 6. The V gene's germline CDR1 is SQVTM and CDR2 ANQGSEA. The CDR3 coding sequence is TGCAGCGTTGAAGAGCGGGACTATGCGGAGACCCAGTACTTC. Amino acid sequence: CSVEERDYAETQYF.

At least ten counts were recorded for this clonotype. The J gene is TRBJ2-6, the V gene TRBV19; 9 nucleotides align to TRBD1. The ends lost 5 bases at V and 1 base at J; junction bases unmatched: 9. CDR3 length equals 18 residues. CDR1 is LNHDA, CDR2 SQIVND, per germline (reference sequence). CDR3 sequence: CASSLRTGEESGANVLTF. The CDR3 region has the DNA TGTGCCAGTAGTCTGAGGACAGGGGAAGAATCTGGGGCCAACGTCCTGACTTTC. Full variable domain (outside the CDR3, taken from reference TRBV19 and TRBJ2-6): DGGITQSPKYLFRKEGQNVTLSCEQNLNHDAMYWYRQDPGQGLRLIYYSQIVNDFQKGDIAEGYSVSREKKESFPLTVTSAQKNPTAFYLCASSLRTGEESGANVLTFGAGSRLTVL.

This clonotype was recorded a few times. This CDR3 is CASKSSEGHYGYTF. The DNA of the CDR3 is TGTGCCAGCAAATCTTCGGAGGGGCACTATGGCTACACCTTC. The chain couples TRBV27 to TRBJ1-2; TRBD1 is a possible D gene (5 bases). Looked up from germline, CDR1 is MNHEY and CDR2 is SMNVEV (reference sequence). This CDR3 has 14 amino acids. The V end lost 7 bases, the J end lost 3 bases, and 15 bases lay between the germline ends.

A few counts support this clonotype. The chain's CDR3 is CASSQQGVSGYYNEQFF. Here the CDR3 DNA reads TGTGCCAGCAGCCAACAGGGGGTTAGCGGGTACTACAATGAGCAGTTCTTC. The chain recombines TRBV7-9 with TRBJ2-1; a weak D match, TRBD1 (8 bases). Per germline, CDR1 SEHNR and CDR2 FQNEAQ (reference sequence). The CDR3 spans 17 residues. Trimming stripped 5 bases from V and 3 bases from J, with 20 bases between.

Remarks on this clonotype: One junction end disagrees with the germline gene, perhaps due to a read error. V and J are TRBV3-1 and TRBJ2-7; 7 nucleotides line up with TRBD1. From germline, CDR1 is LGHDT and CDR2 YNNKEL (reference sequence). CDR3 size: 12 residues. CDR3 residues: CATRDSTYGQYF. In nucleotides, the CDR3 is TGTGCCACACGGGACAGCACCTACGGGCAGTACTTC.

This clonotype was recorded a few times. The chain recombines TRBV29-1 with TRBJ1-2; D is undetermined. Per the germline V gene, CDR1 is SQVTM and CDR2 is ANQGSEA. This CDR3 is built from 13 residues. Deletions cut 2 bases from V and 4 bases from J, with 11 bases between. The CDR3 DNA reads as TGCAGCGTTGAATTGCTGGACTTCTATGGCTACACCTTC. Its protein is CSVELLDFYGYTF.

This clonotype has a handful of counts. The V and J genes are TRBV7-9 and TRBJ1-2, with TRBD1 matching over 9 bases. Germline V lookup: CDR1 SEHNR, CDR2 FQNEAQ (reference sequence). This CDR3 is 15 amino acids long. With 5 bases clipped from V and 1 base from J, the junction kept 5 bases outside the gene matches. The CDR3 reads CASSDPGQGNYGYTF. For the CDR3, the DNA is TGTGCCAGCAGCGACCCGGGACAGGGTAACTATGGCTACACCTTC.

In its sample, this clonotype was seen a few times. One end of the junction does not line up with germline, which may come from a read error. The rearrangement uses TRBV9 and TRBJ2-2; TRBD2 might be the D (5 bases). Germline V lookup: CDR1 SGDLS, CDR2 YYNGEE. The CDR3 runs to 14 residues. CDR3 in amino acids: CASSVIGETGELFF. The CDR3, as DNA: TGTGCCAGCAGCGTAATCGGGGAAACCGGGGAGTTGTTTTTT.

V and J are TRBV5-1 and TRBJ2-5; unclear D gene. Germline V gene lookup returns CDR1 SGHRS and CDR2 YFSETQ. There are 14 residues in the CDR3. V gave up 4 bases and J gave up 0 bases, with 10 bases separating them. The CDR3 reads CASSPGPDQETQYF. For the CDR3, the DNA is TGCGCCAGCAGCCCCGGGCCGGACCAAGAGACCCAGTACTTC.

The V call is TRBV12-3 or TRBV12-4, the J call TRBJ1-2; 9 bases align to TRBD1. The CDR3 contains 15 residues. V was clipped by 5 bases and J by 3 bases; unmatched bases: 7. CDR3 DNA sequence: TGTGCCAGCAGTAAGGACAGGGGAGATGACTATGGCTACACCTTC. Translated, it gives CASSKDRGDDYGYTF.

This clonotype has a handful of counts. This chain links TRBV6-6 with TRBJ1-1; D perhaps matches TRBD1 (6 bases). V dropped 2 bases and J dropped 3 bases, with 13 bases sitting between them. Germline assignment: CDR1 MNHNY and CDR2 SVGAGI (reference sequence). The CDR3 has 15 amino acids. The CDR3: CASSYMTGMDTEAFF. The CDR3, as DNA: TGTGCCAGCAGTTACATGACAGGCATGGACACTGAAGCTTTCTTT.